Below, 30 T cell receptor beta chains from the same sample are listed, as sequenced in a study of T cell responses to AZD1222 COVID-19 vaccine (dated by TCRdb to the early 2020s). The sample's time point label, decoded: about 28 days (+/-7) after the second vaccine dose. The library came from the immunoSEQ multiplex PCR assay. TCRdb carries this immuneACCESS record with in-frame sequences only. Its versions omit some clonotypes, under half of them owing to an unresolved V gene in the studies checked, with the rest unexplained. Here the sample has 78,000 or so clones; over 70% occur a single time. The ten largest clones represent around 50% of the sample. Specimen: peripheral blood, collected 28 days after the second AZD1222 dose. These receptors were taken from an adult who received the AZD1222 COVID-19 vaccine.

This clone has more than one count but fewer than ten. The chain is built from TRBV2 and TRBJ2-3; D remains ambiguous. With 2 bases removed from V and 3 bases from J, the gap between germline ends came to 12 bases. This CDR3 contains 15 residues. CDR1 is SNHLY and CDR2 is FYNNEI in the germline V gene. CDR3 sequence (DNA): TGTGCCAGCAGTGAAATAGGGCATTATACAGATACGCAGTATTTT. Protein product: CASSEIGHYTDTQYF.

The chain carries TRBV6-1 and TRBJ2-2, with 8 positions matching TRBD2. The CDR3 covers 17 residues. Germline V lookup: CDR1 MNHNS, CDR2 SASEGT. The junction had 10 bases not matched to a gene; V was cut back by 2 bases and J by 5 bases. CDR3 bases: TGTGCCAGCAGTGAAATCGGTAGCGGGAAAGGTACCGGGGAGCTGTTTTTT. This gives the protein CASSEIGSGKGTGELFF.

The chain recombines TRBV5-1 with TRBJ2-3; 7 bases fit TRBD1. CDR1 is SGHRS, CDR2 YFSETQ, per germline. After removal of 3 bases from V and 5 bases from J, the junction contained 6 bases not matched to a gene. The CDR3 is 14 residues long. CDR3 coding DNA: TGCGCCAGCAGCTGGGGGCCAGGGGGAGATACGCAGTATTTT. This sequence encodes CASSWGPGGDTQYF.

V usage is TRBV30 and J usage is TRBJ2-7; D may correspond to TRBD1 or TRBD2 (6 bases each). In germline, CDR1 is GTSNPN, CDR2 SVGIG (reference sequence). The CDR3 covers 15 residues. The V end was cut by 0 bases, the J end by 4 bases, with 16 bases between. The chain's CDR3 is CAWSVAGHPSYEQYF. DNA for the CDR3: TGTGCCTGGAGTGTGGCGGGACACCCGAGTTACGAGCAGTACTTC.

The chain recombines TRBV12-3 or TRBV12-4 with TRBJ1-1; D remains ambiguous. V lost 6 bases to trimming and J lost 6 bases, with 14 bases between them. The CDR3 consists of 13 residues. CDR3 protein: CASRASDVAEAFF. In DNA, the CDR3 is TGTGCCAGCAGAGCCTCTGATGTAGCTGAAGCTTTCTTT.

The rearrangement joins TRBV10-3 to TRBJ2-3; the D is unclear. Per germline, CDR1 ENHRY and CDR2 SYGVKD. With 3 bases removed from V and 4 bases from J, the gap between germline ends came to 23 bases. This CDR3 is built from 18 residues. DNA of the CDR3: TGTGCCATCAGTGACCCCCCCGGCAGGAGCGTCGTAGCAGATACGCAGTATTTT. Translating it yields CAISDPPGRSVVADTQYF.

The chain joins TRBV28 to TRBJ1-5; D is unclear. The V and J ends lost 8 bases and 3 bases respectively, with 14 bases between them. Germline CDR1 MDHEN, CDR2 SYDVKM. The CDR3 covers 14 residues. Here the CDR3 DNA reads TGTGCCAGCGTCTTAGGGCGAGACAATCAGCCCCAGCATTTT. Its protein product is CASVLGRDNQPQHF.

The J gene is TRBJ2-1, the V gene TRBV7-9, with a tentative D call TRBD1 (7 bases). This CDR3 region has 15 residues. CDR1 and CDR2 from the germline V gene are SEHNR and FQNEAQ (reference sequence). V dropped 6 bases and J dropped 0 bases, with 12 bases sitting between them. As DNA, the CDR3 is TGTGCCAGCAGTCAGGGGGACTTCTCCTACAATGAGCAGTTCTTC. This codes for CASSQGDFSYNEQFF.

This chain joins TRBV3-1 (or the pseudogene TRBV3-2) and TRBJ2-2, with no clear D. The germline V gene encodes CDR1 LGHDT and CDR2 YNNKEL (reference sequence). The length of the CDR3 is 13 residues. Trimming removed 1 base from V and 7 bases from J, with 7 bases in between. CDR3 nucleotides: TGTGCCAGCAGCCAAGTTGGTGGCGGGGAGCTGTTTTTT. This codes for CASSQVGGGELFF.

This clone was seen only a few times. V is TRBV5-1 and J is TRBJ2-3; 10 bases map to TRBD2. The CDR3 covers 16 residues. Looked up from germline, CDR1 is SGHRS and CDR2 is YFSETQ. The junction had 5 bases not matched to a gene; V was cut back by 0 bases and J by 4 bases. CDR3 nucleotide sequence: TGCGCCAGCAGCTTGGAGGCTAGCGGGAGCGCAGATACGCAGTATTTT. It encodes CASSLEASGSADTQYF.

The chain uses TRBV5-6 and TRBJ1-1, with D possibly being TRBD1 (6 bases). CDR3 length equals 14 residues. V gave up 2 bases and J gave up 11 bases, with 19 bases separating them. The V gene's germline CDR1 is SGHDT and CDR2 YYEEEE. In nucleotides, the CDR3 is TGTGCCAGCAGCTTTATTACAGGGACGGAGAGTGCTTTCTTT. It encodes CASSFITGTESAFF.

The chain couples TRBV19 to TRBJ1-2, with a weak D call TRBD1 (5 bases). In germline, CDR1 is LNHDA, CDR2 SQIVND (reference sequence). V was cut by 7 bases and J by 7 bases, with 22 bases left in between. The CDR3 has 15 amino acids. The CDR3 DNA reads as TGTGCCAGTATCATGCAGGGAAAGTTTGCTGGTGGCTACACCTTC. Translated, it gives CASIMQGKFAGGYTF.

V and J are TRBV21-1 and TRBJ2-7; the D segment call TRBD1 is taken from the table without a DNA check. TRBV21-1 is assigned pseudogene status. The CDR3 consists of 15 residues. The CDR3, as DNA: TGTGCCAGCAGCACCCGGGACAGGTATCAATACGAGCAGTACTTC. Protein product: CASSTRDRYQYEQYF.

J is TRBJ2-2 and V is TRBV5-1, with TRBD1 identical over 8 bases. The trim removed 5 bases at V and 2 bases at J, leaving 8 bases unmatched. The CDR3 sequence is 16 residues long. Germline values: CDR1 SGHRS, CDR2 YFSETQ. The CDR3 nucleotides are TGCGCCAGCAGTTCTCCCGGGACAGGCAACACCGGGGAGCTGTTTTTT. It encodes CASSSPGTGNTGELFF.

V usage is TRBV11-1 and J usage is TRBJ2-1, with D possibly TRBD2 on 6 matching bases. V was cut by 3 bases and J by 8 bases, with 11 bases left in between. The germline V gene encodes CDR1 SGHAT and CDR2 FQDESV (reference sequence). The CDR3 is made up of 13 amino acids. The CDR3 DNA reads TGTGCCAGCAGCTTGGGAGGCGGCGATGAGCAGTTCTTC. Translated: CASSLGGGDEQFF.

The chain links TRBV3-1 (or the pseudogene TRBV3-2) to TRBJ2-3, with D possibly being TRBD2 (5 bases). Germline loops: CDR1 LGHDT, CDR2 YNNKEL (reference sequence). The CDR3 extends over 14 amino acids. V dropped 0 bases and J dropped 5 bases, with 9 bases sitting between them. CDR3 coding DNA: TGTGCCAGCAGCCAAGATTGGGAGCAAGATACGCAGTATTTT. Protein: CASSQDWEQDTQYF.

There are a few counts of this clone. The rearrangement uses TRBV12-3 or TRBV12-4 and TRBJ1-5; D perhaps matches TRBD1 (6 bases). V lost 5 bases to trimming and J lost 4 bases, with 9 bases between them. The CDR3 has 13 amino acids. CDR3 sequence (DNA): TGTGCCAGCAGTGGGACACCTAATCAGCCCCAGCATTTT. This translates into CASSGTPNQPQHF.

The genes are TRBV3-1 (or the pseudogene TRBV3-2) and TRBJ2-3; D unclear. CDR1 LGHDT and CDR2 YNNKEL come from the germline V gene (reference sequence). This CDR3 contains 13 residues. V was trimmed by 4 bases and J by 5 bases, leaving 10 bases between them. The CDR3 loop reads CASSPLLGDTQYF. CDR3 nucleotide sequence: TGTGCCAGCAGCCCGCTTCTCGGAGATACGCAGTATTTT.

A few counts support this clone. CDR3 in DNA: TGTGCCAGTAGTCAGGATCGGGGGGCGAACACCGGGGAGCTGTTTTTT. Protein: CASSQDRGANTGELFF. The gene calls are TRBV19 and TRBJ2-2; 7 nucleotides agree with TRBD2. V lost 5 bases, J lost 0 bases, and 6 bases stayed unmatched. Per germline, CDR1 LNHDA and CDR2 SQIVND (reference sequence). The CDR3 consists of 16 residues.

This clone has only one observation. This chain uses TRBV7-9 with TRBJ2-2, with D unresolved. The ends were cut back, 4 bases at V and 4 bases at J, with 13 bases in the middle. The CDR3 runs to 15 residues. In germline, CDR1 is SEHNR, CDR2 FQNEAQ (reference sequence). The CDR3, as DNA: TGTGCCAGCAGCTCCGATGGGCCGAGCACCGGGGAGCTGTTTTTT. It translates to CASSSDGPSTGELFF.

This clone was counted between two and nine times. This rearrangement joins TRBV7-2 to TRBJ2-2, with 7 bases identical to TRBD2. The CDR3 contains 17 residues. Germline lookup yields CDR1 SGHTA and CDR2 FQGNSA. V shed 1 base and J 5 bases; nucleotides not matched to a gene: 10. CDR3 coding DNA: TGTGCCAGCAGCTTAGTCAACGCGGGAGCCCGTACCGGGGAGCTGTTTTTT. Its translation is CASSLVNAGARTGELFF. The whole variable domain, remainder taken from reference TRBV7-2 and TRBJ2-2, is GAGVSQSPSNKVTEKGKDVELRCDPISGHTALYWYRQSLGQGLEFLIYFQGNSAPDKSGLPSDRFSAERTGGSVSTLTIQRTQQEDSAVYLCASSLVNAGARTGELFFGEGSRLTVL.

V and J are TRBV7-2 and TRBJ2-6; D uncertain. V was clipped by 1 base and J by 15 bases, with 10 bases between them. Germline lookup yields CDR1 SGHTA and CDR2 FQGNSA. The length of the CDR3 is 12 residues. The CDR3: CASSLDTPGLTF. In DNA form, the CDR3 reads TGTGCCAGCAGCTTAGACACGCCTGGCCTGACTTTC. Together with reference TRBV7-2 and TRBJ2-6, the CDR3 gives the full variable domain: GAGVSQSPSNKVTEKGKDVELRCDPISGHTALYWYRQSLGQGLEFLIYFQGNSAPDKSGLPSDRFSAERTGGSVSTLTIQRTQQEDSAVYLCASSLDTPGLTFGAGSRLTVL.

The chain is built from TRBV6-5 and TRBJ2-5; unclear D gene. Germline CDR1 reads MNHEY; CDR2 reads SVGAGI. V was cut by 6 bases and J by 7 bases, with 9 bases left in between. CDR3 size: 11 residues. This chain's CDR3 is CASSQHPTQYF. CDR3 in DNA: TGTGCCAGCAGCCAACACCCGACCCAGTACTTC.

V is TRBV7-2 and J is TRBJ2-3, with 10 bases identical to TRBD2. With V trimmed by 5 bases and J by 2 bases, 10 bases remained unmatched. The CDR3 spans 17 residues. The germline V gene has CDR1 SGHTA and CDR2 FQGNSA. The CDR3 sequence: CASSSDAGTSATDTQYF. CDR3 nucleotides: TGTGCCAGCAGCAGTGATGCCGGGACTAGCGCCACAGATACGCAGTATTTT. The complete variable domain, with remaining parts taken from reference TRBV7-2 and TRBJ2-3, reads GAGVSQSPSNKVTEKGKDVELRCDPISGHTALYWYRQSLGQGLEFLIYFQGNSAPDKSGLPSDRFSAERTGGSVSTLTIQRTQQEDSAVYLCASSSDAGTSATDTQYFGPGTRLTVL.

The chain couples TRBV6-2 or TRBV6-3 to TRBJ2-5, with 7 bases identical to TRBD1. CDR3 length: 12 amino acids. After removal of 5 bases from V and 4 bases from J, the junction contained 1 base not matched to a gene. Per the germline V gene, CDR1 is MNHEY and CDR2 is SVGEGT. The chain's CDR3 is CASSPGGETQYF. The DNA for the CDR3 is TGTGCCAGCAGTCCAGGGGGAGAGACCCAGTACTTC.

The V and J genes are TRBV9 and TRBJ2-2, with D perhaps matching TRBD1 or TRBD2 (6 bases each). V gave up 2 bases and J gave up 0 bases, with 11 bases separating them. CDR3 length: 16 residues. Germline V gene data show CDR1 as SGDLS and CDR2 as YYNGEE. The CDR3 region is CASSVSGATNTGELFF. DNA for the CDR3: TGTGCCAGCAGCGTTTCGGGGGCAACGAACACCGGGGAGCTGTTTTTT. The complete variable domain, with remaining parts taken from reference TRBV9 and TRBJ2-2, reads DSGVTQTPKHLITATGQRVTLRCSPRSGDLSVYWYQQSLDQGLQFLIQYYNGEERAKGNILERFSAQQFPDLHSELNLSSLELGDSALYFCASSVSGATNTGELFFGEGSRLTVL.

CDR3 sequence (DNA): TGTGCCAGCAGCTTTATTTCGGAGGGCTACACCTTC. This encodes CASSFISEGYTF. V usage is TRBV7-9 and J usage is TRBJ1-2; D not certain. Trimming pared 3 bases from V and 8 bases from J, leaving 10 bases between. CDR1 is SEHNR and CDR2 is FQNEAQ in the germline V gene (reference sequence). This CDR3 is 12 amino acids long.

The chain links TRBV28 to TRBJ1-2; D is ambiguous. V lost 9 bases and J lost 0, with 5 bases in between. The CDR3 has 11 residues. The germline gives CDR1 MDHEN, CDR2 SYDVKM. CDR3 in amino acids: CASYANYGYTF. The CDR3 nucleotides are TGTGCCAGTTATGCTAACTATGGCTACACCTTC.

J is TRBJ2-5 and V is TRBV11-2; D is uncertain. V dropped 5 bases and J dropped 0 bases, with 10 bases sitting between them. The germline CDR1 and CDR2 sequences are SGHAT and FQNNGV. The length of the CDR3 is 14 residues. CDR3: CASSPGPYQETQYF. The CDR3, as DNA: TGTGCCAGCAGCCCCGGCCCGTACCAAGAGACCCAGTACTTC.

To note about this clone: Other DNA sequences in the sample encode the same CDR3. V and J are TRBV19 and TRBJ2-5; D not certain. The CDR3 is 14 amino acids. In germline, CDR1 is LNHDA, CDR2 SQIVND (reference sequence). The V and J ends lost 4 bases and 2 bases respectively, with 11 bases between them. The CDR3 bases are TGTGCCAGTAGTACTCCGGACCTACAAGAGACCCAGTACTTC. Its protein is CASSTPDLQETQYF.